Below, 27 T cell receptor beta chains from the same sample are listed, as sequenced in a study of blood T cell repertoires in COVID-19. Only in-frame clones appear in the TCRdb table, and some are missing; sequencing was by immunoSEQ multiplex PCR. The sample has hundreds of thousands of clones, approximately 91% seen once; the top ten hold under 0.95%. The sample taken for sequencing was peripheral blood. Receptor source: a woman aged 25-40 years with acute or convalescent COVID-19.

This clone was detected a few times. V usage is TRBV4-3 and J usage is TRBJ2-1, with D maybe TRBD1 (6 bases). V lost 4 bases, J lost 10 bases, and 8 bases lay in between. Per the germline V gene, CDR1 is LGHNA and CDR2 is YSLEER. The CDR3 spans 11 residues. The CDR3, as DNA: TGCGCCAGCAGCCCAGGGGTCGAGCAGTTCTTC. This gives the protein CASSPGVEQFF.

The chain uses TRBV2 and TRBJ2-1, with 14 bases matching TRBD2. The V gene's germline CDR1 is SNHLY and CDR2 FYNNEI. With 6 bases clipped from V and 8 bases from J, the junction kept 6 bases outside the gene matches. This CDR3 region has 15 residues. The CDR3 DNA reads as TGTGCCAGCAGGGCGGGGACTAGCGGGAGAGATGAGCAGTTCTTC. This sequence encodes CASRAGTSGRDEQFF.

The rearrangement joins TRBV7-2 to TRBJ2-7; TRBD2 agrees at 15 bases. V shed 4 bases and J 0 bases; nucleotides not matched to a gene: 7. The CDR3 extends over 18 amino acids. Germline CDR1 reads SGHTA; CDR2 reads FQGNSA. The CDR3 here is CASSSGLAGGTPSYEQYF. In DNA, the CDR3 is TGTGCCAGCAGCTCGGGACTAGCGGGAGGTACTCCCTCCTACGAGCAGTACTTC.

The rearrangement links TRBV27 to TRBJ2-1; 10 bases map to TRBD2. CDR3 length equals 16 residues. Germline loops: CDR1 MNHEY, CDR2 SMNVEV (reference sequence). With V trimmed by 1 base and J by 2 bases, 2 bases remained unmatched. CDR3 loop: CASSLLAGGPYNEQFF. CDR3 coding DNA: TGTGCCAGCAGTTTATTAGCGGGAGGCCCCTACAATGAGCAGTTCTTC.

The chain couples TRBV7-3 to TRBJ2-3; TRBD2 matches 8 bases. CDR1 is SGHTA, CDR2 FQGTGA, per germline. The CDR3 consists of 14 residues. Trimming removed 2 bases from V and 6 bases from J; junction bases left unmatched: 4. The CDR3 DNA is TGTGCCAGCAGCTTATACGGGAGGGCGGATACGCAGTATTTT. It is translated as CASSLYGRADTQYF.

This CDR3 is CASSSGGPEAFF. In nucleotides, the CDR3 is TGTGCCAGCAGCTCAGGGGGCCCTGAAGCTTTCTTT. The chain links TRBV7-9 to TRBJ1-1; 8 positions match TRBD1. This CDR3 contains 12 residues. V trimming: 4 bases; J trimming: 6 bases; junction bases outside the gene matches: 1. CDR1 is SEHNR and CDR2 is FQNEAQ in the germline V gene (reference sequence).

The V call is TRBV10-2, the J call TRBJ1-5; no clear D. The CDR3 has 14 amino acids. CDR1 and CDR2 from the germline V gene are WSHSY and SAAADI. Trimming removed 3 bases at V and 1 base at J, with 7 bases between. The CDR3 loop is CASSDLGSNQPQHF. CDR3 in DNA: TGCGCCAGCAGTGATCTCGGGAGCAATCAGCCCCAGCATTTT.

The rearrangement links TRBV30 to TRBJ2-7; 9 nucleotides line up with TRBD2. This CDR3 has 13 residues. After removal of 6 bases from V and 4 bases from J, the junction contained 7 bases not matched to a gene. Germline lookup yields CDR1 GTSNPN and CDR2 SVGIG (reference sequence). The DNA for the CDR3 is TGTGCCTGTGGGATAGCGGGAGTTTACGAGCAGTACTTC. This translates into CACGIAGVYEQYF.

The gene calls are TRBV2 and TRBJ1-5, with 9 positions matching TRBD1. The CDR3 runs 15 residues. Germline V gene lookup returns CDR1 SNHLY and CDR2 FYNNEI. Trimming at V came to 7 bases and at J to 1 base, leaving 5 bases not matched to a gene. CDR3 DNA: TGTGCCAGCAACAAGGACAGGGGAAGCAATCAGCCCCAGCATTTT. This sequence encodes CASNKDRGSNQPQHF.

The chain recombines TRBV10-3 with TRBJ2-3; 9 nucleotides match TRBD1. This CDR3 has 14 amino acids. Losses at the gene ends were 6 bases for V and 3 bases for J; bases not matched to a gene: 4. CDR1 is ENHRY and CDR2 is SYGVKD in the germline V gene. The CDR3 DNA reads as TGTGCCATCAGACAGGGGGCTGGTACAGATACGCAGTATTTT. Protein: CAIRQGAGTDTQYF.

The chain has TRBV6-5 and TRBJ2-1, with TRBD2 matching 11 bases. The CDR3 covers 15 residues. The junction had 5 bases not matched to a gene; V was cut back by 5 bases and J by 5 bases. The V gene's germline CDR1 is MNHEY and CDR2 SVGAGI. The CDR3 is CASSLTSGVHNEQFF. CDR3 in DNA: TGTGCCAGCAGTCTGACTAGCGGGGTCCACAATGAGCAGTTCTTC.

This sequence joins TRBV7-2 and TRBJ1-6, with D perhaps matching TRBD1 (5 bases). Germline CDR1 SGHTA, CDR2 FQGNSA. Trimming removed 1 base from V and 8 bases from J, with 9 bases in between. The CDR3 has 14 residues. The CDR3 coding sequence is TGTGCCAGCAGCTTAGTGGCCAGGGATTCACCCCTCCACTTT. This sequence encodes CASSLVARDSPLHF.

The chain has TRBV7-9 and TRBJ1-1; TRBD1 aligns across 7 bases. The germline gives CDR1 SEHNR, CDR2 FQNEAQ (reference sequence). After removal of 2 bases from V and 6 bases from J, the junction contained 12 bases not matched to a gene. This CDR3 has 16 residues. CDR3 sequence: CASSLKGQRFWPEAFF. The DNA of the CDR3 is TGTGCCAGCAGCTTAAAGGGACAGAGGTTCTGGCCTGAAGCTTTCTTT.

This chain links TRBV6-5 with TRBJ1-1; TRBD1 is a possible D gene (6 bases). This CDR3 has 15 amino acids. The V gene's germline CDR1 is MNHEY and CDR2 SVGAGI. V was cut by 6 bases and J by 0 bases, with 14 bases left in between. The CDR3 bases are TGTGCCAGCAGAAGAAGGGGGGGGGTGAACACTGAAGCTTTCTTT. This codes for CASRRRGGVNTEAFF.

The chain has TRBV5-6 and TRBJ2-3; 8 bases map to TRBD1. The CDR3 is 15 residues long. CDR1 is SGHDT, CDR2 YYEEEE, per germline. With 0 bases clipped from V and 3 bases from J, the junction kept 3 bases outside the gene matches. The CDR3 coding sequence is TGTGCCAGCAGCTTGGGAGGACAGGGAACAGATACGCAGTATTTT. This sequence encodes CASSLGGQGTDTQYF.

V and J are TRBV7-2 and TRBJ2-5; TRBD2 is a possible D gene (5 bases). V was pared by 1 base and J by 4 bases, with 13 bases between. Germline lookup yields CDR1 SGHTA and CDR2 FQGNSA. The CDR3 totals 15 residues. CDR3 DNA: TGTGCCAGCAGCTTAGATGGGCGGAGGCTAGAGACCCAGTACTTC. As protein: CASSLDGRRLETQYF.

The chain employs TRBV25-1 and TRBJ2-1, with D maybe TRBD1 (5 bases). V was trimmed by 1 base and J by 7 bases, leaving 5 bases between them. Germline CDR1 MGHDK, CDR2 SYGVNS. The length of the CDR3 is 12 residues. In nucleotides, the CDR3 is TGTGCCAGCAGTGAATCAGGGAATGAGCAGTTCTTC. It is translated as CASSESGNEQFF.

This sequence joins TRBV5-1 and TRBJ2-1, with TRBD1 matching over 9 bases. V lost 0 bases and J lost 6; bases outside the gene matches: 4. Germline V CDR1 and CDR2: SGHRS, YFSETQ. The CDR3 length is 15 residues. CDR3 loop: CASSLAGTGSNEQFF. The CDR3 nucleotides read TGCGCCAGCAGCTTGGCCGGGACAGGGTCCAATGAGCAGTTCTTC. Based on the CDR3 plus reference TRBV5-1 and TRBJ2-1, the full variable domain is KAGVTQTPRYLIKTRGQQVTLSCSPISGHRSVSWYQQTPGQGLQFLFEYFSETQRNKGNFPGRFSGRQFSNSRSEMNVSTLELGDSALYLCASSLAGTGSNEQFFGPGTRLTVL.

Written as DNA, the CDR3 is TGCGCCAGCAGCTTGGAAGGGGATGAGAGCGGCTACACCTTC. Translated: CASSLEGDESGYTF. This rearrangement joins TRBV5-1 to TRBJ1-2, with D perhaps matching TRBD1 (5 bases). This CDR3 region has 14 residues. Deletions cut 0 bases from V and 8 bases from J, with 14 bases between. The germline V gene has CDR1 SGHRS and CDR2 YFSETQ.

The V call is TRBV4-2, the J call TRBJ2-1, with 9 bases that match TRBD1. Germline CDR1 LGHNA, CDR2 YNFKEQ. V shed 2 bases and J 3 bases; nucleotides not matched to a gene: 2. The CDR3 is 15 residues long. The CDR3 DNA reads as TGTGCCAGCAGCCAAACAGGGGGCGACTACAATGAGCAGTTCTTC. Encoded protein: CASSQTGGDYNEQFF.

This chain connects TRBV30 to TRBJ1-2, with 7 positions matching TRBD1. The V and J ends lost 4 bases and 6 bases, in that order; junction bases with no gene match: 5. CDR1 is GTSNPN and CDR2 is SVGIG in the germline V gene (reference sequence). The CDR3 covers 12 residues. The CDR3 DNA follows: TGTGCCTGGACCCAAGACAGGGATGGCTACACCTTC. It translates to CAWTQDRDGYTF.

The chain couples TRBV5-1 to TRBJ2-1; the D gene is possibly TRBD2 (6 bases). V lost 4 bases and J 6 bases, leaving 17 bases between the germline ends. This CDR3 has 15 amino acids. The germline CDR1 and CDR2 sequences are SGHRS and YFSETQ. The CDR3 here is CASSPGGEASNEQFF. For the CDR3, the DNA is TGCGCCAGCAGCCCCGGGGGTGAAGCCTCCAATGAGCAGTTCTTC.

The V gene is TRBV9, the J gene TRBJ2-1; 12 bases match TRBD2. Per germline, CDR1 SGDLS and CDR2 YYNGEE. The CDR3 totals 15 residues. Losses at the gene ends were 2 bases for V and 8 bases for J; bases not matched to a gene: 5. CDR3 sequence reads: CASSVGTSGRDEQFF. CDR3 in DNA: TGTGCCAGCAGCGTGGGGACTAGCGGGCGAGATGAGCAGTTCTTC.

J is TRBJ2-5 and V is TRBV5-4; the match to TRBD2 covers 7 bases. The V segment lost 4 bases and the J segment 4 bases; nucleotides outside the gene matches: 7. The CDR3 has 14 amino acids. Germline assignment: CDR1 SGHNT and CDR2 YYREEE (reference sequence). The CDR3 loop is CASSPAGPIETQYF. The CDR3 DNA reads TGTGCCAGCAGCCCAGCGGGGCCGATAGAGACCCAGTACTTC.

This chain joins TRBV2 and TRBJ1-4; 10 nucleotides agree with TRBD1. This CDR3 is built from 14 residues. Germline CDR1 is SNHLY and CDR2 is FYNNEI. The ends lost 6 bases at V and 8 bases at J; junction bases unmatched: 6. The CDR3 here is CASRGTGVGEKLFF. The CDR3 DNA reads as TGTGCCAGCAGAGGGACAGGGGTAGGAGAAAAACTGTTTTTT.

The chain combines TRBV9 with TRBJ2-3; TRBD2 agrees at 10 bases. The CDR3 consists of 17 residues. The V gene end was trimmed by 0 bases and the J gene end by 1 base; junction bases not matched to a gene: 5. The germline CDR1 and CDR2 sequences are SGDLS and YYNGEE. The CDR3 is CASSVAGLADGTDTQYF. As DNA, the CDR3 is TGTGCCAGCAGCGTAGCCGGACTAGCGGATGGCACAGATACGCAGTATTTT. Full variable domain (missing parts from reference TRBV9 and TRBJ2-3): DSGVTQTPKHLITATGQRVTLRCSPRSGDLSVYWYQQSLDQGLQFLIQYYNGEERAKGNILERFSAQQFPDLHSELNLSSLELGDSALYFCASSVAGLADGTDTQYFGPGTRLTVL.

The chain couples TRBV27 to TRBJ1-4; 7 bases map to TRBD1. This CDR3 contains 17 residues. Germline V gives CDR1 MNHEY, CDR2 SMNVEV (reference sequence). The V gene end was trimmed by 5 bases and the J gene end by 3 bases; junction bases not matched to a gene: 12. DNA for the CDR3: TGTGCCAGCAGTCCGTTGACAGGGTCTAGGGCTAATGAAAAACTGTTTTTT. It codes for CASSPLTGSRANEKLFF.